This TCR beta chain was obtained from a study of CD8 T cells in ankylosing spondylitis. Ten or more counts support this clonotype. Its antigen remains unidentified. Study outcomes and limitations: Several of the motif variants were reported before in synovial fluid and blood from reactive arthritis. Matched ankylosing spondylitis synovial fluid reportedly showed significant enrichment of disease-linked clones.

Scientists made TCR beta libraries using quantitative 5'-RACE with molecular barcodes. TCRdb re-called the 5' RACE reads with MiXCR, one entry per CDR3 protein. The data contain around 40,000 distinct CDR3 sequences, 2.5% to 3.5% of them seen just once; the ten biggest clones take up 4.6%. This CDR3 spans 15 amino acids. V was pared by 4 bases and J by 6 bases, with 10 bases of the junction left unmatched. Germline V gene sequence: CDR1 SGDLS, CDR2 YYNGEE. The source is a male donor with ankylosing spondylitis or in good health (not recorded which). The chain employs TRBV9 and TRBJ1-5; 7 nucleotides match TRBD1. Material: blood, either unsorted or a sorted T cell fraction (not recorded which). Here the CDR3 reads CASSTRDSLGQPQHF. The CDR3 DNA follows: TGTGCCAGCAGCACCCGGGACAGCTTAGGTCAGCCCCAGCATTTT.